This TCR beta chain was profiled in a study of tumor-infiltrating lymphocytes in primary liver carcinoma. This clonotype was observed at least ten times. The CDR3 runs 14 residues. Trimming left V 1 base short and J 3 bases short, with 9 bases between. Germline CDR1 SEHNR, CDR2 FQNEAQ (reference sequence). TCR beta cDNA was reverse-transcribed from approximately 0.45 ug of total RNA. The reaction used a constant-region primer and ProtoScript II reverse transcriptase. TCR beta libraries came from three nested multiplex PCR rounds using slightly modified ARM-PCR. Primers for the first two PCR rounds were TRBV1-TRBV30 forward primers and a C-beta reverse primer (around 11 cycles per round). TCRdb redid the calling of the multiplex PCR reads with MiXCR, one entry per CDR3 protein. This sample has around 60,000 distinct CDR3 sequences, with roughly two thirds found just once. From unsorted bulk tissue weighing roughly 17-31 mg, DNA and RNA were co-extracted. Chronic HBV infection was present in the patients, who were treatment-naive.

The clonotype was recovered from a man between 35 and 55 years old with primary liver carcinoma and hepatitis B virus infection. This chain joins TRBV7-9 and TRBJ1-1, with D maybe TRBD1 (6 bases). The sequenced sample consisted of liver tumor tissue from sampling region 4. Documented subset: tumor region T4, right-lateral pole. CDR3: CASSLVGGYTEAFF. The CDR3 DNA follows: TGTGCCAGCAGCTTAGTGGGGGGCTACACTGAAGCTTTCTTT.